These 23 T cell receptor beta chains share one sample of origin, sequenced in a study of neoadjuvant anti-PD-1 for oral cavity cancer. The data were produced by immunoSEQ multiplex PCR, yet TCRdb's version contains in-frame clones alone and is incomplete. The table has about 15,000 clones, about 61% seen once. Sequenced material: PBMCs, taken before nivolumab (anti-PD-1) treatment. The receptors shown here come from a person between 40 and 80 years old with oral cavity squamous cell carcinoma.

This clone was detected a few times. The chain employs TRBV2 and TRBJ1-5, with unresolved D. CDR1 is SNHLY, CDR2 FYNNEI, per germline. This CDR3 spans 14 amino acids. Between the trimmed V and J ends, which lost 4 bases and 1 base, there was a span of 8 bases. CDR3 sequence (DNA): TGTGCCAGCAGTGCTCTAGCGAGCAATCAGCCCCAGCATTTT. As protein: CASSALASNQPQHF.

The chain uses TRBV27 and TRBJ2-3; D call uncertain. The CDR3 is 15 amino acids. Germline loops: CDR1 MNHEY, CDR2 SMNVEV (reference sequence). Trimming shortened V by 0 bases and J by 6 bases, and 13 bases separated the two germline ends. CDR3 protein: CASSLSLGRSDTQYF. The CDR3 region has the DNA TGTGCCAGCAGTTTATCCCTAGGGCGTTCGGATACGCAGTATTTT.

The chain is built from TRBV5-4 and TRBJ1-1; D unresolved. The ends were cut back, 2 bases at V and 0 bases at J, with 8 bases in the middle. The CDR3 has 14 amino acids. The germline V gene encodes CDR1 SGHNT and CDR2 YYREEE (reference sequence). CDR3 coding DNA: TGTGCCAGCAGCTTAGAACGGATGAACACTGAAGCTTTCTTT. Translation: CASSLERMNTEAFF.

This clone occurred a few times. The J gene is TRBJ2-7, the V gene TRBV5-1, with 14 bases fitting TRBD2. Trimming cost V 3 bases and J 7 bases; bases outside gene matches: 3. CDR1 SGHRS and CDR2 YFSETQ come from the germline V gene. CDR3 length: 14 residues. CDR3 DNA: TGCGCCAGCAGCTCGGGACTAGCGGGAGTAGAGCAGTACTTC. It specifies CASSSGLAGVEQYF.

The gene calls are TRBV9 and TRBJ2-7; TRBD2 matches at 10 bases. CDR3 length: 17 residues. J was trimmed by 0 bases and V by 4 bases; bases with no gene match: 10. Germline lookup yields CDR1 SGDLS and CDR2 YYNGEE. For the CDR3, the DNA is TGTGCCAGCAGCCTCGGACTAGCGGACCAGATCTCCTACGAGCAGTACTTC. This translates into CASSLGLADQISYEQYF. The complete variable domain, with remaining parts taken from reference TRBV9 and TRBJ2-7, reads DSGVTQTPKHLITATGQRVTLRCSPRSGDLSVYWYQQSLDQGLQFLIQYYNGEERAKGNILERFSAQQFPDLHSELNLSSLELGDSALYFCASSLGLADQISYEQYFGPGTRLTVT.

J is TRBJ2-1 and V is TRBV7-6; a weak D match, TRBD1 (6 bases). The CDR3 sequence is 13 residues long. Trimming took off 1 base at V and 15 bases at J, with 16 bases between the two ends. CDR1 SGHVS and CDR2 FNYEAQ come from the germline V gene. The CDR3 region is CASSLGARGRPFF. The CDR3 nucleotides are TGTGCCAGCAGCTTAGGCGCCAGGGGCAGGCCGTTCTTC.

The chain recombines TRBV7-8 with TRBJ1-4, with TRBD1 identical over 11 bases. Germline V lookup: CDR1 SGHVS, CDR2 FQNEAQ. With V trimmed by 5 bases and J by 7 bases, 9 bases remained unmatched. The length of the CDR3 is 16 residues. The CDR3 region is CASSTRTGGAVEKLFF. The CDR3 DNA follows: TGTGCCAGCAGCACCCGGACAGGGGGCGCGGTTGAAAAACTGTTTTTT.

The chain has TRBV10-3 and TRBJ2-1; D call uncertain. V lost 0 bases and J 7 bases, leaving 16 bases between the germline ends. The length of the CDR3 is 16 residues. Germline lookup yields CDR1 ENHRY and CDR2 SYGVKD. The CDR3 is CAISESGAPPKNEQFF. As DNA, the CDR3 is TGTGCCATCAGTGAGTCCGGAGCGCCCCCAAAAAATGAGCAGTTCTTC.

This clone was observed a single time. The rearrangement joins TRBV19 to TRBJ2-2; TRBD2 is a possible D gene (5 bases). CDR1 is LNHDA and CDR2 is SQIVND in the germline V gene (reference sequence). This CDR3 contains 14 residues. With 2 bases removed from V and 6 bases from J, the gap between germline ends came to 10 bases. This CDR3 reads CASSIWERAGELFF. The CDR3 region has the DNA TGTGCCAGTAGTATATGGGAGCGCGCCGGGGAGCTGTTTTTT.

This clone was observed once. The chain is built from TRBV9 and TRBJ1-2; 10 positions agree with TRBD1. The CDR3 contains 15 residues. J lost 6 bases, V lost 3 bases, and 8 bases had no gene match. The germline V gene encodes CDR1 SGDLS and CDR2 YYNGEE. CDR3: CASSAGTGTGDGYTF. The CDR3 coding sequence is TGTGCCAGCAGCGCCGGAACCGGGACAGGGGATGGCTACACCTTC. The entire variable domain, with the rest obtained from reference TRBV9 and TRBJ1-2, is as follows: DSGVTQTPKHLITATGQRVTLRCSPRSGDLSVYWYQQSLDQGLQFLIQYYNGEERAKGNILERFSAQQFPDLHSELNLSSLELGDSALYFCASSAGTGTGDGYTFGSGTRLTVV.

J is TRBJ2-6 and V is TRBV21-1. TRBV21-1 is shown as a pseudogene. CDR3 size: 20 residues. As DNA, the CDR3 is TGTGCCAGCAGCAAAGAAATCATGGGGGTCAGGGAATCTGGGGCCAACGTCCTGACTTTC. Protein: CASSKEIMGVRESGANVLTF.

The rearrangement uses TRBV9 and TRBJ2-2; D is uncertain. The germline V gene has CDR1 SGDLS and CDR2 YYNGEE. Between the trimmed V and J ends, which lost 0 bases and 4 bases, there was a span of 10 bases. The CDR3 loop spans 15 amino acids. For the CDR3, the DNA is TGTGCCAGCAGCGTAGACCCCTTGGGCACCGGGGAGCTGTTTTTT. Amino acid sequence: CASSVDPLGTGELFF.

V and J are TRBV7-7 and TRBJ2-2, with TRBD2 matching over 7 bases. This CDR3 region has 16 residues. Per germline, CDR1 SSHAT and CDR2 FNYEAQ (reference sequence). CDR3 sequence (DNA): TGTGCTAGCGGTGATTTACGCGGGAGCGGCACCGGGGAGCTGTTTTTT. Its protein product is CASGDLRGSGTGELFF.

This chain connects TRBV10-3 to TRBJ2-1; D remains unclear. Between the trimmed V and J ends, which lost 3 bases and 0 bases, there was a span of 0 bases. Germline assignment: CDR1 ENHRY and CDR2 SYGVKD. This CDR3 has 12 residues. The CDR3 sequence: CAISDSYNEQFF. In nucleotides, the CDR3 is TGTGCCATCAGTGACTCCTACAATGAGCAGTTCTTC.

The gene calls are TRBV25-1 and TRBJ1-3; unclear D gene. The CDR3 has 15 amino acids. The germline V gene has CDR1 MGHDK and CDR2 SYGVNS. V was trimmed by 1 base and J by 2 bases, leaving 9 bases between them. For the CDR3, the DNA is TGTGCCAGCAGTGAATCGAGGGTGGCTGGAAACACCATATATTTT. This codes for CASSESRVAGNTIYF.

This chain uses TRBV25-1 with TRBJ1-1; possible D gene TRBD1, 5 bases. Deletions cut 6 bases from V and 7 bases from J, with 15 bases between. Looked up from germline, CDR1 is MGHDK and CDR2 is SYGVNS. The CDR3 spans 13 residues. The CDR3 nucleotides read TGTGCCAGCAGATTGGGGCTCGGGGGTGAAGCTTTCTTT. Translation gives CASRLGLGGEAFF.

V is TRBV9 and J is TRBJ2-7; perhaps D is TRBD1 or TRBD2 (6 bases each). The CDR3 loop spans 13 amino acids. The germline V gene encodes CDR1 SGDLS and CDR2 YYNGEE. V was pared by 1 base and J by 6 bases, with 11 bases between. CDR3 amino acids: CASSVNPGAEQYF. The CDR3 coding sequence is TGTGCCAGCAGCGTAAATCCGGGGGCCGAGCAGTACTTC.

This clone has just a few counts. As DNA, the CDR3 is TGTGCCAGTAGTGTCAGGACAGCTTCGACCGGGGAGCTGTTTTTT. Its protein is CASSVRTASTGELFF. The V gene is TRBV19, the J gene TRBJ2-2, with D perhaps TRBD1 (6 bases). Trimming cost V 5 bases and J 5 bases, with 15 bases left between them. This CDR3 region has 15 residues. Germline CDR1 LNHDA, CDR2 SQIVND (reference sequence).

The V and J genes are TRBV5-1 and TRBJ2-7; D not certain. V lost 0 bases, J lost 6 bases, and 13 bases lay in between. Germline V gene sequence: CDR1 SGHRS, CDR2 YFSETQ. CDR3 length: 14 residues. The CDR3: CASSLVQSVGEQYF. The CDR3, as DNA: TGCGCCAGCAGCTTGGTCCAGTCGGTAGGCGAGCAGTACTTC.

The CDR3 bases are TGTGCCTGGAGTCTTGGCAATCAGCCCCAGCATTTT. Protein product: CAWSLGNQPQHF. The chain uses TRBV30 and TRBJ1-5; D is unresolved. The CDR3 totals 12 residues. Trimming took off 2 bases at V and 2 bases at J, with 4 bases between the two ends. In germline, CDR1 is GTSNPN, CDR2 SVGIG (reference sequence).

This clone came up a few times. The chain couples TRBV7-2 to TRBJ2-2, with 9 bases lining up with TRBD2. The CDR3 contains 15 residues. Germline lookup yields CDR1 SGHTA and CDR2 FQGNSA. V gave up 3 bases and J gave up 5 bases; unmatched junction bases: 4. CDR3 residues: CASSFDSGSTGELFF. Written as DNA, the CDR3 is TGTGCCAGCAGCTTTGATAGCGGGAGTACCGGGGAGCTGTTTTTT.

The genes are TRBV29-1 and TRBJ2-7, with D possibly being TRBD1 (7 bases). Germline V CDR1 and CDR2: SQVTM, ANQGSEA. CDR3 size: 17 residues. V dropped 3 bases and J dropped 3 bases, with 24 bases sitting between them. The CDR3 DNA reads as TGCAGCGTTGACAAGGGGGGCTGGGGGACAGAGGACTACGAGCAGTACTTC. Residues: CSVDKGGWGTEDYEQYF.

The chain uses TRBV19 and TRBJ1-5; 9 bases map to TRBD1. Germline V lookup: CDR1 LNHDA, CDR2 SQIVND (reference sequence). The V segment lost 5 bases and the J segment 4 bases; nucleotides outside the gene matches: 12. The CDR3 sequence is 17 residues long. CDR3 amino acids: CASSAGTGSLQNQPQHF. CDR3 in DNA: TGTGCCAGTAGTGCCGGGACAGGGTCCCTGCAGAATCAGCCCCAGCATTTT.